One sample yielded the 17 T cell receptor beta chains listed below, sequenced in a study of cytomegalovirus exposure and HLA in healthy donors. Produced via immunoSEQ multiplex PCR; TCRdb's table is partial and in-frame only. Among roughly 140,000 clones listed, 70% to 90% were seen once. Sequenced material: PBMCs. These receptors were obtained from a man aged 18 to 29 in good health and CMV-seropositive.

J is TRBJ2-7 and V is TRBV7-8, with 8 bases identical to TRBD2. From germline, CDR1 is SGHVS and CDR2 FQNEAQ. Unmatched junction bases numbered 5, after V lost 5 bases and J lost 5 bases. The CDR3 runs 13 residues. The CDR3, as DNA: TGTGCCAGCAGCCCGAGGCGGGGGGACGAGCAGTACTTC. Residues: CASSPRRGDEQYF.

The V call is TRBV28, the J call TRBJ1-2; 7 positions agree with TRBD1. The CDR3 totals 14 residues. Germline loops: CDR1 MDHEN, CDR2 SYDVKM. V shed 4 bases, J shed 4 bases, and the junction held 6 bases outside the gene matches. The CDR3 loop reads CASSWDRGTYGYTF. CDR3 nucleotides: TGTGCCAGCAGTTGGGACAGAGGGACCTATGGCTACACCTTC.

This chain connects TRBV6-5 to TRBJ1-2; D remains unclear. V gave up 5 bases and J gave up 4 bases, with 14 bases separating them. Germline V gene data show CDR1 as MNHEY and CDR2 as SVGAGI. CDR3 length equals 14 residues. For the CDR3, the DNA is TGTGCCAGCAGTACACGCACAGACCTCTATGGCTACACCTTC. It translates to CASSTRTDLYGYTF.

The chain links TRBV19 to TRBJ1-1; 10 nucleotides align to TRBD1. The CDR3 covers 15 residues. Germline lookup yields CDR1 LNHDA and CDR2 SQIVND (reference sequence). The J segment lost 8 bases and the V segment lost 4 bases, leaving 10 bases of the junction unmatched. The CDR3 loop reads CASSRDRGVGMEAFF. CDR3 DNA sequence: TGTGCCAGTAGTAGGGACAGGGGCGTCGGCATGGAAGCTTTCTTT.

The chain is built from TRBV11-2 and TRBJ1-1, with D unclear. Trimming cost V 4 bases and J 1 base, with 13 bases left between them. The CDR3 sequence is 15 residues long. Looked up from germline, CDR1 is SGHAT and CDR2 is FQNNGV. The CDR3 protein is CASSSLPRQNTEAFF. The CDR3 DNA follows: TGTGCCAGCAGCTCCCTACCCCGACAGAACACTGAAGCTTTCTTT.

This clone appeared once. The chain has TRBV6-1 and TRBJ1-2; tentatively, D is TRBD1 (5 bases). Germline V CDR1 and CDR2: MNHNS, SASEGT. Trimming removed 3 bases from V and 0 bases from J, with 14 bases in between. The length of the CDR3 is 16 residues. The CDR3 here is CASSDSSGGPNYGYTF. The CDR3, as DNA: TGTGCCAGCAGTGATAGTAGCGGGGGACCTAACTATGGCTACACCTTC.

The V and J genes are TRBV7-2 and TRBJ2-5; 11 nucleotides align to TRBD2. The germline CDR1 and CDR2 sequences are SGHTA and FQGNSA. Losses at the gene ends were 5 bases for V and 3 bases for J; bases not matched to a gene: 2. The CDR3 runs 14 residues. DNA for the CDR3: TGTGCCAGCAGCCGGGGACTAGCGGAAGAGACCCAGTACTTC. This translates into CASSRGLAEETQYF.

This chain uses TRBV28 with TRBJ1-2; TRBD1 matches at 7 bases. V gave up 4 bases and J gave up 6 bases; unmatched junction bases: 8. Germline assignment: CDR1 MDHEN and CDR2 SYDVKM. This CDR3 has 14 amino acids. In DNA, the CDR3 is TGTGCCAGCAGTTCCCTCACAGGGGCGCATGGCTACACCTTC. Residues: CASSSLTGAHGYTF.

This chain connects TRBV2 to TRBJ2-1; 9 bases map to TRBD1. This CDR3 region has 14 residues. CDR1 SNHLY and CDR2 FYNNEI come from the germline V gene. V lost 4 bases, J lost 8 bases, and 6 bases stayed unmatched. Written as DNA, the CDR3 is TGTGCCAGCAGTGTACAGGGGGCGCGGGATGAGCAGTTCTTC. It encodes CASSVQGARDEQFF.

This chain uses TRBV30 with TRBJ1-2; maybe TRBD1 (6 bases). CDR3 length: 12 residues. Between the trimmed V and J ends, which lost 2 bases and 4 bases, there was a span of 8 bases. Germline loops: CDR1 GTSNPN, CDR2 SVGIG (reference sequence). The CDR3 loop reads CAWSRGGYGYTF. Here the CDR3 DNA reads TGTGCCTGGAGTAGGGGGGGCTATGGCTACACCTTC.

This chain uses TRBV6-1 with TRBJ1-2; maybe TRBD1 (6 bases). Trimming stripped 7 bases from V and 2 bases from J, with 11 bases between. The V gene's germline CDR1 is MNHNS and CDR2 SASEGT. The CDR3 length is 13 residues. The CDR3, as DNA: TGTGCCAGCACCGGGACACAGAACTATGGCTACACCTTC. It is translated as CASTGTQNYGYTF.

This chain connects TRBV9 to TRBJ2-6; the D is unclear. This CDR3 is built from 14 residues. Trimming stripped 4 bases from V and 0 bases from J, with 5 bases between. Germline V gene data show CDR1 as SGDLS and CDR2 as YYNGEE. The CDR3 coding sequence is TGTGCCAGCAGCTTGAGCTCTGGGGCCAACGTCCTGACTTTC. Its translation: CASSLSSGANVLTF.

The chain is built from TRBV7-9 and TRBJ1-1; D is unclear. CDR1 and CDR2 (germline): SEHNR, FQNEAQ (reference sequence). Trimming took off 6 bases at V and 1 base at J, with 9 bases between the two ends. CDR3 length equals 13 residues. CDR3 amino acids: CASSPSGNTEAFF. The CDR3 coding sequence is TGTGCCAGCAGTCCTTCAGGGAACACTGAAGCTTTCTTT.

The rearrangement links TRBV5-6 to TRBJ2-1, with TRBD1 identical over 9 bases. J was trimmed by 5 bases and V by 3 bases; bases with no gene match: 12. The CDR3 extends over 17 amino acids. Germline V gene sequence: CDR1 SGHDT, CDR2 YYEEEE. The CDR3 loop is CASSSYLDRGWDNEQFF. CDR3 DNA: TGTGCCAGCAGCTCTTACCTGGACAGGGGATGGGACAATGAGCAGTTCTTC. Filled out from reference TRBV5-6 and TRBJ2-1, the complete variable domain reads DAGVTQSPTHLIKTRGQQVTLRCSPKSGHDTVSWYQQALGQGPQFIFQYYEEEERQRGNFPDRFSGHQFPNYSSELNVNALLLGDSALYLCASSSYLDRGWDNEQFFGPGTRLTVL.

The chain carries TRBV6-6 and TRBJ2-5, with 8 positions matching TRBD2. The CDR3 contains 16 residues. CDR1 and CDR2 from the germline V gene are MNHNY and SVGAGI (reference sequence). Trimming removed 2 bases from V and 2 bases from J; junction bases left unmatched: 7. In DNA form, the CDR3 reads TGTGCCAGCAGTTACATACTAGCGGAGGGTCAAGAGACCCAGTACTTC. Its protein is CASSYILAEGQETQYF.

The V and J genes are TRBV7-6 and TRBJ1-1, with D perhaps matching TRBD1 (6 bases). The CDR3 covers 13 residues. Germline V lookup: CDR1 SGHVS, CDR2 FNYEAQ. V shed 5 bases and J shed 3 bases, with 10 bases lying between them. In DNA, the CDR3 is TGTGCCAGCAGCCCAGGGGTCCACACTGAAGCTTTCTTT. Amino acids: CASSPGVHTEAFF.

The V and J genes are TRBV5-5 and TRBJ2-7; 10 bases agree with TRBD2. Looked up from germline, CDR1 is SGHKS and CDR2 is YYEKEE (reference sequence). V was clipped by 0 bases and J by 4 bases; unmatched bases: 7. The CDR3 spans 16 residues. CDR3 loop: CASSLGAGLATYEQYF. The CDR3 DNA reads TGTGCCAGCAGCTTGGGTGCGGGACTAGCGACTTACGAGCAGTACTTC.